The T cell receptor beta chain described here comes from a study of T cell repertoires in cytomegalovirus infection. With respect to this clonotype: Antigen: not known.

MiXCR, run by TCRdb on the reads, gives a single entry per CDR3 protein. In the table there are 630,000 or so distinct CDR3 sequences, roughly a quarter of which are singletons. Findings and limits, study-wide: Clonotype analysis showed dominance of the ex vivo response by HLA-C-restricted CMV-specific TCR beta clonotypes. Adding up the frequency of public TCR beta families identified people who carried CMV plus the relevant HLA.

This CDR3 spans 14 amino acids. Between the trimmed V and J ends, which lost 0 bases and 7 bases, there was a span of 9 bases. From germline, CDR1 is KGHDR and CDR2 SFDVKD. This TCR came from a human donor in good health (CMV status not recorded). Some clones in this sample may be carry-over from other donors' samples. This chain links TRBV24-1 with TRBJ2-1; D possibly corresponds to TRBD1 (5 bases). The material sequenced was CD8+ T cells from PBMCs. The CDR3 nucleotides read TGTGCCACCAGTGATTTGCAGCAGGGAAATGAGCAGTTCTTC. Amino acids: CATSDLQQGNEQFF.